This T cell receptor beta chain was profiled in a study of blood T cell repertoires in COVID-19. Study information: Recovered status applied to Cohort 3 donors who had two consecutive negative PCRs. It also applied to those with clearance or with symptom resolution. PBMCs, B-cell-depleted T cells, or T cells were the source of the cDNA or gDNA that made up the material.

CDR3 length equals 11 residues. Deletions cut 6 bases from V and 7 bases from J, with 7 bases between. The germline V gene encodes CDR1 MDHEN and CDR2 SYDVKM. Here immunoSEQ multiplex PCR was the method, and the copy in TCRdb shows in-frame clones only, minus some. The data contain over 130,000 clones, nearly 85% of them singletons. The chain employs TRBV28 and TRBJ2-1; D is ambiguous. This TCR was recovered from a man between 50 and 59 years old in a cohort exposed to, infected with or recovered from COVID-19 (not recorded which). The sequenced sample was PBMCs or T cells enriched from blood (not recorded which). The CDR3 here is CASSRWNEQFF. CDR3 DNA: TGTGCCAGCAGCCGGTGGAATGAGCAGTTCTTC.